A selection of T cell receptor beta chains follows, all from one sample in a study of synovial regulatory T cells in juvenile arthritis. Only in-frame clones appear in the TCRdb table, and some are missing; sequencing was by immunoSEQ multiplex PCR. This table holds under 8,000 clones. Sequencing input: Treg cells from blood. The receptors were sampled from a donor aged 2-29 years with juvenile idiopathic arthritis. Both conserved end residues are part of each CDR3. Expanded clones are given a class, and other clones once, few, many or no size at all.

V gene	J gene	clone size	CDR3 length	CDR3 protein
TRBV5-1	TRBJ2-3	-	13	CASSAWVEDTQYF
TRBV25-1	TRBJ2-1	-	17	CASSARGGLALYNEQFF
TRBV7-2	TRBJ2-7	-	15	CASSLAGGPPYEQYF
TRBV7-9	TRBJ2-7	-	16	CASSPLESSASYEQYF
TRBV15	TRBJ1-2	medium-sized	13	CATPGGGAYGYTF
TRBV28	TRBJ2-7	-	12	CASSWQTYEQYF
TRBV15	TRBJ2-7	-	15	CATSRGEADSYEQYF
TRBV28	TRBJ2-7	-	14	CASSYLGGTGEQYF
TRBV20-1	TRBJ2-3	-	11	CSARRLVTQYF
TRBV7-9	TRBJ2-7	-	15	CASSGLRGPSDEQYF
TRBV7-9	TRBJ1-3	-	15	CASTGALQDGNTIYF
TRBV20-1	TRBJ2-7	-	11	CSAPESYEQYF
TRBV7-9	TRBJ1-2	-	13	CASSLGTVYGYTF